One and the same sample provided the 12 T cell receptor beta chains below, sequenced in a study of blood T cell repertoires in COVID-19. The table came from immunoSEQ multiplex PCR; TCRdb's copy has only in-frame clones and leaves some out. The sample records 250,000 to 300,000 clones, roughly 86% being singletons. Sequencing was carried out using peripheral blood. Receptors originate from a young man with active or convalescent COVID-19.

The chain has TRBV4-3 and TRBJ2-2, with 7 bases that match TRBD2. V gave up 1 base and J gave up 7 bases; unmatched junction bases: 6. Germline assignment: CDR1 LGHNA and CDR2 YSLEER. The length of the CDR3 is 15 residues. This chain's CDR3 is CASSQVGGSSGELFF. The CDR3 DNA is TGCGCCAGCAGCCAAGTCGGCGGGAGTAGCGGGGAGCTGTTTTTT.

This rearrangement joins TRBV19 to TRBJ1-2; TRBD1 matches 8 bases. From germline, CDR1 is LNHDA and CDR2 SQIVND (reference sequence). The CDR3 has 15 amino acids. V was clipped by 5 bases and J by 3 bases; unmatched bases: 8. CDR3 in DNA: TGTGCCAGTAGTCCAGGGACAGGTGGGGACTATGGCTACACCTTC. This codes for CASSPGTGGDYGYTF.

The rearrangement uses TRBV24-1 and TRBJ2-3, with 7 bases identical to TRBD1. The CDR3 length is 16 residues. CDR1 is KGHDR, CDR2 SFDVKD, per germline. The ends lost 2 bases at V and 3 bases at J; junction bases unmatched: 7. The CDR3 region is CATSDSGRGLTDTQYF. The CDR3 nucleotides are TGTGCCACCAGTGATTCCGGAAGGGGGCTGACAGATACGCAGTATTTT.

This chain connects TRBV20-1 to TRBJ1-1; unclear D gene. Trimming shortened V by 7 bases and J by 3 bases, and 9 bases separated the two germline ends. The CDR3 sequence is 11 residues long. CDR1 is DFQATT, CDR2 SNEGSKA, per germline (reference sequence). The CDR3 nucleotides read TGCAGTGTTTGGGGAGACACTGAAGCTTTCTTT. Its translation is CSVWGDTEAFF.

The gene calls are TRBV10-3 and TRBJ2-1; D gene uncertain. CDR1 and CDR2 from the germline V gene are ENHRY and SYGVKD. Trimming left V 2 bases short and J 5 bases short, with 7 bases between. This CDR3 has 13 amino acids. The CDR3 protein is CAISEGLHNEQFF. In nucleotides, the CDR3 is TGTGCCATCAGTGAGGGGCTCCACAATGAGCAGTTCTTC.

This clone was counted a few times. J is TRBJ1-2 and V is TRBV25-1; D gene uncertain. This CDR3 is 12 amino acids long. Deletions cut 3 bases from V and 7 bases from J, with 9 bases between. The germline CDR1 and CDR2 sequences are MGHDK and SYGVNS. CDR3 coding DNA: TGTGCCAGCAGTGACTGGGCGGGTGGCTACACCTTC. It codes for CASSDWAGGYTF.

The rearrangement uses TRBV3-1 (or the pseudogene TRBV3-2) and TRBJ1-2; the D gene is possibly TRBD1 (5 bases). Looked up from germline, CDR1 is LGHDT and CDR2 is YNNKEL (reference sequence). Trimming left V 0 bases short and J 4 bases short, with 12 bases between. There are 15 residues in the CDR3. CDR3 bases: TGTGCCAGCAGCCAAGACCCACAGGTGGGCTATGGCTACACCTTC. Its protein is CASSQDPQVGYGYTF.

The chain carries TRBV6-2 or TRBV6-3 and TRBJ2-1, with D perhaps matching TRBD2 (5 bases). CDR1 is MNHEY and CDR2 is SVGEGT in the germline V gene. The CDR3 runs to 15 residues. Trimming cost V 0 bases and J 1 base, with 7 bases left between them. DNA for the CDR3: TGTGCCAGCAGTTACTCCCCGGGGTCCTACAATGAGCAGTTCTTC. It yields the protein CASSYSPGSYNEQFF.

The J gene is TRBJ2-7, the V gene TRBV14, with a possible D match to TRBD2 (6 bases). Trimming cost V 4 bases and J 0 bases, with 10 bases left between them. CDR1 SGHDN and CDR2 FVKESK come from the germline V gene. The CDR3 runs to 14 residues. CDR3 DNA: TGTGCCAGCAGCCGGGACTGGGGCTCCTACGAGCAGTACTTC. Protein product: CASSRDWGSYEQYF.

The chain employs TRBV30 and TRBJ1-4; no definite D call. Trimming removed 2 bases from V and 4 bases from J, with 11 bases in between. The V gene's germline CDR1 is GTSNPN and CDR2 SVGIG (reference sequence). This CDR3 is built from 14 residues. The CDR3 is CAWSLAEINEKLFF. In DNA, the CDR3 is TGTGCCTGGAGTCTGGCGGAAATTAATGAAAAACTGTTTTTT.

The chain links TRBV5-1 to TRBJ1-1; weak D call: TRBD1 (6 bases). Trimming shortened V by 1 base and J by 7 bases, and 14 bases separated the two germline ends. CDR3 length: 14 amino acids. CDR1 is SGHRS and CDR2 is YFSETQ in the germline V gene. The CDR3 protein is CASSLQGRTSEAFF. DNA for the CDR3: TGCGCCAGCAGCTTGCAGGGGCGAACAAGTGAAGCTTTCTTT.

CDR3 sequence (DNA): TGCGCCAGCAGCTTGGAGAGCTTTTTCTCCTACGAGCAGTACTTC. It specifies CASSLESFFSYEQYF. The chain couples TRBV5-1 to TRBJ2-7; D is unclear. V lost 0 bases and J 0 bases, leaving 10 bases between the germline ends. CDR1 and CDR2 from the germline V gene are SGHRS and YFSETQ. The CDR3 consists of 15 residues.